Listed below are T cell receptor beta chains from one sample, sequenced in a study of blood T cell repertoires in COVID-19. The protocol was immunoSEQ multiplex PCR, while the TCRdb copy is restricted to in-frame clones and leaves out a portion. The data contain approximately 50,000 clones, around 85% of them singletons. Source material: peripheral blood. These receptors came from a human donor in a cohort sampled during active COVID-19. The CDR3 runs from the conserved cysteine through the conserved F or W. D genes are given only for firm matches. The size entry is marked missing in some rows and otherwise reads once, few, many or a size class.

V gene	clone size	D gene	J gene	CDR3 DNA	CDR3 protein
TRBV9	-	TRBD2	TRBJ2-3	TGTGCCAGCAGCGTAGGAACTAGCGGACTCACAGATACGCAGTATTTT	CASSVGTSGLTDTQYF
TRBV3-1/TRBV3-2	-	TRBD2	TRBJ2-1	TGTGCCAGCAGCCAAGATGCGCCGGCTAGCGGGAGCGATGAGCAGTTCTTC	CASSQDAPASGSDEQFF
TRBV25-1	-	TRBD2	TRBJ2-1	TGTGCCAGCAGTGATGTCGGGAGGGCCAAGGGAAATGAGCAGTTCTTC	CASSDVGRAKGNEQFF
TRBV7-3	-	TRBD2	TRBJ2-3	TGTGCCAGCAGGTTCGGACTAGCGGGGGATACGCAGTATTTT	CASRFGLAGDTQYF
TRBV7-2	-	-	TRBJ1-6	TGTGCCAGCCGGTTACAGATTAATTCACCCCTCCACTTT	CASRLQINSPLHF
TRBV3-1/TRBV3-2	few	-	TRBJ1-5	TGTGCCAGCAGCCACAGGGATCAGCCCCAGCATTTT	CASSHRDQPQHF
TRBV6-5	once	-	TRBJ2-4	TGTGCCAGCAGGGTATCCGGAGACATTCAGTACTTC	CASRVSGDIQYF
TRBV5-4	-	TRBD1	TRBJ2-7	TGTGCCAGCAGCTTCCGGTCGACAGGGGTAAACGAGCAGTACTTC	CASSFRSTGVNEQYF
TRBV5-1	few	TRBD1	TRBJ1-2	TGCGCCAGCAGCTTGGAAGCGACAGGGGCTATCTATGGCTACACCTTC	CASSLEATGAIYGYTF
TRBV5-1	-	-	TRBJ1-1	TGCGCCAGCAGCTTGATGTCAGGTCCTGAAGCTTTCTTT	CASSLMSGPEAFF
TRBV4-1	-	TRBD1	TRBJ1-2	TGCGCCAGCAGCCAAGTTAATGACAGGGTGAGAGGCTACACCTTC	CASSQVNDRVRGYTF
TRBV7-8	-	TRBD1	TRBJ1-4	TGTGCCAGCAGCTCCGACAGGGGAATTTTGGTCGGAGATGAAAAACTGTTTTTT	CASSSDRGILVGDEKLFF
TRBV30	-	-	TRBJ2-4	TGTGCCTGGAGTACCAGACCCAGGGGGGACATTCAGTACTTC	CAWSTRPRGDIQYF
TRBV18	-	-	TRBJ2-7	TGTGCCAGCTCACCTTCGAGCTCCTACGAGCAGTACTTC	CASSPSSSYEQYF
TRBV2	-	-	TRBJ1-5	TGTGCCAGCAGTGGGTTGGTGCGGAATCAGCCCCAGCATTTT	CASSGLVRNQPQHF
TRBV19	-	-	TRBJ2-6	TGTGCCAGTAGCCCCCCCTATCCTGGGGCCAACGTCCTGACTTTC	CASSPPYPGANVLTF
TRBV6-1	many	-	TRBJ1-4	TGTGCCAGCAGTGTTGGAAACTTGGGAGGTTATGAAAAACTGTTTTTT	CASSVGNLGGYEKLFF
TRBV19	-	-	TRBJ2-3	TGTGCCAGTAGTATTAGCCACACGCTAGATACGCAGTATTTT	CASSISHTLDTQYF
TRBV6-5	-	TRBD1	TRBJ2-7	TGTGCCAGCAGTTACTCCGGACAGGAGAGTTACGAGCAGTACTTC	CASSYSGQESYEQYF
TRBV14	-	TRBD2	TRBJ2-2	TGTGCCAGCAGCCAAGATGAGGTTAGCGGGCCGAGTCTTCGCCTGTTTTTT	CASSQDEVSGPSLRLFF
TRBV19	once	-	TRBJ2-3	TGTGCCAGTAGTACTGGACAGTTCACAGATACGCAGTATTTT	CASSTGQFTDTQYF
TRBV18	-	TRBD1	TRBJ1-6	TGTGCCAGCTCACCGGGACAGGGGAATTCACCCCTCCACTTT	CASSPGQGNSPLHF
TRBV7-9	once	TRBD2	TRBJ2-3	TGTGCCAGCAGCGGAAGTAGCGGGGAAGCAGATACGCAGTATTTT	CASSGSSGEADTQYF
TRBV6-1	few	TRBD1	TRBJ1-4	TGTGCCAGCAGTGGGGGACAGGGCCAGGGAAATGAAAAACTGTTTTTT	CASSGGQGQGNEKLFF
TRBV7-2	-	TRBD1	TRBJ1-5	TGTGCCAGCAGCACAGGGGTTCAGCCCCAGCATTTT	CASSTGVQPQHF
TRBV18	-	-	TRBJ2-4	TGTGCCAGCTCAACCGACTCGGCCAAAAACATTCAGTACTTC	CASSTDSAKNIQYF
TRBV5-4	-	TRBD1	TRBJ2-1	TGTGCCAGCAGTCAGAGGCGGCAGGGGGCTTCCTACAATGAGCAGTTCTTC	CASSQRRQGASYNEQFF
TRBV4-1	-	TRBD2	TRBJ2-5	TGCGCCAGCAGCCAAGATAGGCACGGAGGGAGGGCAGAGACCCAGTACTTC	CASSQDRHGGRAETQYF
TRBV5-1	-	TRBD2	TRBJ2-5	TGCGCCAGCAGCCCGGGACTAGCGGGGGGCCCGGGGACCCAGTACTTC	CASSPGLAGGPGTQYF